Sequencing of this T cell receptor (beta chain) was carried out in a study of human T cells and chemical hapten exposure. Time point noted: pre-sensitization, week 0. Treatment noted: therapeutic diphenylcyclopropenone sensitization with weekly scalp DPC. Blood sampling occurred before each patch-test application. Comment on this clonotype: No antigen is known for it.

Germline CDR1 is MNHEY and CDR2 is SVGAGI. The CDR3 loop spans 13 amino acids. The V and J ends lost 5 bases and 13 bases respectively, with 15 bases between them. General study findings and limits: Controls had significantly fewer large CDR3 similarity clusters than were formed by expanded TCRs.

MiXCR, applied by TCRdb to the RACE reads, yields one record per CDR3 protein. Among about 120,000 distinct CDR3 sequences listed, approximately 13% were seen once. J is TRBJ1-6 and V is TRBV6-5, with D perhaps matching TRBD1 (5 bases). The receptor's source is a woman in her late teens or twenties with alopecia areata. Some clones in this sample may be carry-over from other donors' samples. The material sequenced was whole blood, taken in connection with sensitization to the hapten diphenylcyclopropenone (DPC). In nucleotides, the CDR3 is TGTGCCAGCAGTCCCCTCGGGGCTCTTCCCCTCCACTTT. Its protein product is CASSPLGALPLHF.